This is a list of T cell receptor beta chains from one sample in a study of CD8 T cells in ankylosing spondylitis. Using its own MiXCR run on the 5' RACE reads, TCRdb lists one record per CDR3 protein. The profile shows approximately 520,000 distinct CDR3 sequences, about 5.4% of them singletons. Sequenced: blood, either unsorted or a sorted T cell fraction (not recorded which). These receptors were taken from a male donor with ankylosing spondylitis. Both conserved end residues are part of each CDR3. The D gene is left open where the match is weak. Clone sizes are given selectively: once, few, many, or a class where the clone is expanded.

>-|TRBJ2-3|TRBV9|few|14
CASSARGWTDTQYF
>TRBD1|TRBJ1-1|TRBV5-1|many|12
CASSRDSSEAFF
>TRBD1|TRBJ2-3|TRBV20-1|many|13
CSGEGAWTDTQYF
>-|TRBJ2-5|TRBV13|few|15
CASSMVRTALGTQYF
>-|TRBJ1-3|TRBV7-9|many|14
CASSPKRTGNTIYF
>-|TRBJ2-7|TRBV20-1|many|14
CSAWLGMSSYEQYF
>TRBD1|TRBJ2-1|TRBV3-1|-|11
CASSQGQEQFF
>-|TRBJ1-6|TRBV5-1|many|13
CASSLGRDSPLHF
>-|TRBJ2-1|TRBV29-1|many|16
CSVEDRGRVIHNEQFF
>-|TRBJ2-3|TRBV18|few|15
CASSPRVGTTDTQYF
>-|TRBJ1-5|TRBV5-6|many|14
CASSFRDSNQPQHF
>-|TRBJ1-1|TRBV19|-|13
CASSIEVNTEAFF
>-|TRBJ1-6|TRBV4-3|many|16
CASSQFTGIDNSPLHF
>-|TRBJ2-1|TRBV20-1|-|15
CSARDNQGGGNEQFF
>-|TRBJ1-1|TRBV18|-|14
CASSPPGSYKQAFF
>TRBD1|TRBJ1-3|TRBV29-1|many|15
CSARTDRGPGNTIYF
>-|TRBJ2-7|TRBV29-1|many|12
CSATLGDDEQYF
>TRBD2|TRBJ2-7|TRBV15|many|14
CATKPGGARNEQYF
>-|TRBJ2-6|TRBV9|once|15
CASSAPRSGANILTF
>TRBD1|TRBJ1-1|TRBV4-3|-|15
CASSQGRDRDTEAFF
>TRBD1|TRBJ1-2|TRBV5-1|many|16
CASSHTTGPTNYGYTF
>TRBD1|TRBJ1-6|TRBV7-2|many|16
CASSLSLRGLGSPLHF
>-|TRBJ1-5|TRBV18|many|13
CASQGDGNQPQHF
>-|TRBJ1-4|TRBV20-1|many|15
CSARDAQATNEKLFF
>-|TRBJ1-4|TRBV3-1|many|15
CASSHYTGTNEKLFF
>-|TRBJ2-3|TRBV7-2|many|16
CASSLKISERTDTQYF
>TRBD1|TRBJ2-3|TRBV7-2|many|16
CASSLYRGVSTDTQYF
>TRBD2|TRBJ2-1|TRBV9|few|16
CASSVLAGGSRNEQFF
>-|TRBJ1-1|TRBV25-1|-|10
CASQGSEAFF
>TRBD2|TRBJ2-7|TRBV5-1|many|16
CASSLGGLAGAYEQYF
>-|TRBJ2-1|TRBV20-1|-|14
CSAQGQYVQGPFYF
>-|TRBJ1-1|TRBV6-2/TRBV6-3|many|16
CASSPRMGAGGGEAFF
>-|TRBJ2-3|TRBV15|many|16
CATSRDGDSYTDTQYF
>-|TRBJ2-3|TRBV18|many|13
CASSPTQGDTQYF
>-|TRBJ1-4|TRBV11-2|many|15
CASSLHVQGYEKLFF
>-|TRBJ2-3|TRBV5-1|many|14
CASSLGAGSDTQYF
>TRBD2|TRBJ2-1|TRBV24-1|many|14
CATSDGSGINEQFF
>TRBD2|TRBJ2-7|TRBV14|-|13
CASSLREGREQYF